Below, 3 T cell receptor beta chains from the same sample are listed, as sequenced in a study of CD8 T cells in ankylosing spondylitis. A single record per CDR3 protein comes from TCRdb applying MiXCR to the 5' RACE reads. The profile shows around 250,000 distinct CDR3 sequences, about 10% of them singletons. The specimen was blood, either unsorted or a sorted T cell fraction (not recorded which). The source of these receptors is a male donor with ankylosing spondylitis or in good health (not recorded which).

This clonotype was seen more than once but under ten times. The chain combines TRBV14 with TRBJ2-1, with D perhaps matching TRBD2 (6 bases). V was pared by 4 bases and J by 8 bases, with 18 bases between. Germline V gene lookup returns CDR1 SGHDN and CDR2 FVKESK. This CDR3 has 15 amino acids. The CDR3 DNA is TGTGCCAGCAGCCCCAGAGCCGGGGGTCGGGATGAGCAGTTCTTC. Protein sequence: CASSPRAGGRDEQFF.

This clonotype was seen a handful of times. This rearrangement joins TRBV14 to TRBJ1-1; the match to TRBD1 covers 7 bases. Germline V gene sequence: CDR1 SGHDN, CDR2 FVKESK. J was trimmed by 4 bases and V by 0 bases; bases with no gene match: 5. The CDR3 consists of 15 residues. In nucleotides, the CDR3 is TGTGCCAGCAGCCAAGATCAGACAGGGTTCACTGAAGCTTTCTTT. Amino acids: CASSQDQTGFTEAFF.

The chain is built from TRBV5-5 and TRBJ2-1, with D perhaps given as TRBD1 or TRBD2 (5 bases each). Germline CDR1 and CDR2: SGHKS and YYEKEE (reference sequence). CDR3 size: 15 residues. Trimming took off 2 bases at V and 3 bases at J, with 12 bases between the two ends. The CDR3 region is CASSFRDGNYNEQFF. DNA of the CDR3: TGTGCCAGCAGCTTCCGGGACGGAAACTACAATGAGCAGTTCTTC.